This T cell receptor beta chain was observed in a study of blood T cell repertoires in COVID-19. Turning to the study itself: Samples taken during acute and convalescent COVID-19 were collected in the United States, Italy and Spain. T cells, B-cell-depleted T cells, or PBMCs provided the cDNA or gDNA that served as material.

This clone was observed a single time. CDR1 and CDR2 (germline): MNHEY, SVGAGI. Trimming removed 6 bases at V and 7 bases at J, with 15 bases between. This CDR3 is 13 amino acids long. As handled by the study authors: Reference gene primer amplification in the assay estimated nucleated cell counts. Assay used: immunoSEQ multiplex PCR; TCRdb lists only in-frame clones, some missing. V and J calls and clone size come straight from that table; D and trimming were deduced from the DNA. The sample shows some 200,000 clones, about 85% of them seen only once. The J gene is TRBJ1-1, the V gene TRBV6-5; tentative D call: TRBD1 (5 bases). The sequenced sample consisted of peripheral blood. This sequence originates from a woman aged 60-75 years who had recovered from COVID-19. CDR3 sequence (DNA): TGTGCCAGCAGCCCCTTCGGGGGAGTTGAAGCTTTCTTT. Its protein product is CASSPFGGVEAFF.